This T cell receptor (beta chain) was obtained from a study of blood T cells in healthy people across ages. For the study at large: Capturing about one barcoded beta molecule per two T cells was achieved by template switching. Findings and caveats of the study: Per million T cells, TCR beta diversity dropped roughly linearly as age increased.

Comments on this clonotype: Its antigen is undetermined.

The second PCR ran about 6 to 11 cycles with a sample-barcoded 5' primer and J-beta primers. Via MiXCR, TCRdb re-called the 5' RACE reads, giving one row per CDR3 protein. Here the sample spans approximately 800,000 distinct CDR3 sequences, more than 45% being singletons. This CDR3 region has 14 residues. From germline, CDR1 is SGHTA and CDR2 FQGNSA. V was trimmed by 5 bases and J by 7 bases, leaving 15 bases between them. Donation came from healthy Caucasian individuals in Russia who were aged 6 to 90. The sequencing input was blood. The gene calls are TRBV7-2 and TRBJ2-1; D call uncertain. This sequence was found in a young man in good health. CDR3 region: CASSTGNLGNEQFF. CDR3 DNA: TGTGCCAGCAGCACCGGAAACCTAGGAAATGAGCAGTTCTTC. Full variable domain (outside the CDR3, taken from reference TRBV7-2 and TRBJ2-1): GAGVSQSPSNKVTEKGKDVELRCDPISGHTALYWYRQSLGQGLEFLIYFQGNSAPDKSGLPSDRFSAERTGGSVSTLTIQRTQQEDSAVYLCASSTGNLGNEQFFGPGTRLTVL.